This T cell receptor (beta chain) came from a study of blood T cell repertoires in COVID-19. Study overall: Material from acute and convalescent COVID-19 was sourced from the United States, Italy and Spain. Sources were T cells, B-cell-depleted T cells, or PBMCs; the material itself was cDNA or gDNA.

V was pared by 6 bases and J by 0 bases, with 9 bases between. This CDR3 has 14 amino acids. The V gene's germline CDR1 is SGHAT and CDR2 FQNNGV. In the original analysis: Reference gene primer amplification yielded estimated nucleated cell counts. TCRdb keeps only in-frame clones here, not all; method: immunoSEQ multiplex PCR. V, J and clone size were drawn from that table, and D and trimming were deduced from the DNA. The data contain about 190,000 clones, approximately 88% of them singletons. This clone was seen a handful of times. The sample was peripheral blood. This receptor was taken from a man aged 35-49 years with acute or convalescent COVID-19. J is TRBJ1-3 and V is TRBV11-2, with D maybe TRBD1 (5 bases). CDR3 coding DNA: TGTGCCAGCAGAACAGGAAGCTCTGGAAACACCATATATTTT. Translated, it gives CASRTGSSGNTIYF. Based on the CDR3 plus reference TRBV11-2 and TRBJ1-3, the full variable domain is EAGVAQSPRYKIIEKRQSVAFWCNPISGHATLYWYQQILGQGPKLLIQFQNNGVVDDSQLPKDRFSAERLKGVDSTLKIQPAKLEDSAVYLCASRTGSSGNTIYFGEGSWLTVV.